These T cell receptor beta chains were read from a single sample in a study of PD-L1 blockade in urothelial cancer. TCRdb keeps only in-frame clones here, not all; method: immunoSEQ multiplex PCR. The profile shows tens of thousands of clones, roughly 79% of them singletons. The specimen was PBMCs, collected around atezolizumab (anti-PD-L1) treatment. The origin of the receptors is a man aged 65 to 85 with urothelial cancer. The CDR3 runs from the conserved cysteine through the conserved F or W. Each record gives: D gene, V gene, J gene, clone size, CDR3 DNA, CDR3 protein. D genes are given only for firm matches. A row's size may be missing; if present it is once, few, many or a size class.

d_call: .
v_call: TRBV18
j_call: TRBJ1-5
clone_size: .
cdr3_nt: TGTGCCAGCTCACCAGCGGGGGCGGGCAATCAGCCCCAGCATTTT
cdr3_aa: CASSPAGAGNQPQHF

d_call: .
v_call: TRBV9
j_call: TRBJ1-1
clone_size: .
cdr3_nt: TGTGCCAGCAGCGTAATACCAGGTTCTGAAGCTTTCTTT
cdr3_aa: CASSVIPGSEAFF

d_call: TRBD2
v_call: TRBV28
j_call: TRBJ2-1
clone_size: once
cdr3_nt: TGTGCCAGCAGTTTGGGCGGGGGCTCCTACAATGAGCAGTTCTTC
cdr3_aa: CASSLGGGSYNEQFF

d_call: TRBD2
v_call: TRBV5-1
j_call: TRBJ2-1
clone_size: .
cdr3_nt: TGCGCCAGCAGCCCGGTCACTAGCGGCTCCTACAATGAGCAGTTCTTC
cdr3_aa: CASSPVTSGSYNEQFF

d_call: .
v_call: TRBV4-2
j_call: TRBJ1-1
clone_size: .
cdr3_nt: TGTGCCAGCAGGCACGACAGGCGGAACACTGAAGCTTTCTTT
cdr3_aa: CASRHDRRNTEAFF

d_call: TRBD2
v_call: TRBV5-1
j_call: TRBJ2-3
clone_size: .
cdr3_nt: TGCGCCAGCAGCTTGGGAGCGGGGAGAACCTCAGATACGCAGTATTTT
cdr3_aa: CASSLGAGRTSDTQYF

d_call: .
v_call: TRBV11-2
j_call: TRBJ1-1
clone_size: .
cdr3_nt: TGTGCCAGCAGCTTGCGGCCAGGGGTTGTATCTGAAGCTTTCTTT
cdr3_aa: CASSLRPGVVSEAFF

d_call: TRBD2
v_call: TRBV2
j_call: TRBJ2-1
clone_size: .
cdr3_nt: TGTGCCAGCAGTGATATAGCGGGAGAGTTCATCGAGCAGTTCTTC
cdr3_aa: CASSDIAGEFIEQFF

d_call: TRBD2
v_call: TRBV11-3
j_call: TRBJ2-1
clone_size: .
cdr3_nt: TGTGCCAGCAGCCTTAGCGGGAGAGCGAATGAGCAGTTCTTC
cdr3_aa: CASSLSGRANEQFF

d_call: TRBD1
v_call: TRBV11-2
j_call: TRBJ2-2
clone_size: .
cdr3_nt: TGTGCCAGCAGCTTAACCCGGACAGGGGGTTTCGGGGAGCTGTTTTTT
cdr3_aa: CASSLTRTGGFGELFF

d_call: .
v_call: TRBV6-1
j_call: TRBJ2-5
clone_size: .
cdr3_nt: TGTGCCAGCAGTGATGTATACCAAGAGACCCAGTACTTC
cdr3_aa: CASSDVYQETQYF

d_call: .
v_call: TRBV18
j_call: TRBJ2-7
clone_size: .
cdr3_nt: TGTGCCAGCTCACCAAGGGAGCCCTTGGGCGAGCAGTACTTC
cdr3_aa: CASSPREPLGEQYF

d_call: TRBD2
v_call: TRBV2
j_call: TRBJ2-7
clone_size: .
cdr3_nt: TGTGCCAGCAGTCAGATAGCGGGAGCCCGCGAGCAGTACTTC
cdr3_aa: CASSQIAGAREQYF

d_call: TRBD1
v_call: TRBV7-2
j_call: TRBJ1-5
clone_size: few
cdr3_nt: TGTGCCAGTGGACAGGGAGGCAATCAGCCCCAGCATTTT
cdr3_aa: CASGQGGNQPQHF

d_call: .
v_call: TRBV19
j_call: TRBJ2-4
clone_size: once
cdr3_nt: TGTGCCAGTAGCGCGGGACCCAAAAACATTCAGTACTTC
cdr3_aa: CASSAGPKNIQYF

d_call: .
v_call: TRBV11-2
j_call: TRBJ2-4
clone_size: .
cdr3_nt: TGTGCCAGCAGCTCGAGACTAGCCAAAAACATTCAGTACTTC
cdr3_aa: CASSSRLAKNIQYF

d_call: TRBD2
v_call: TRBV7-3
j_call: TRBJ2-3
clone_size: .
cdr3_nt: TGTGCCAGCAGCTTAGCCCCCGAGCCAGCGGGAGGGCCCCGCACAGATACGCAGTATTTT
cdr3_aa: CASSLAPEPAGGPRTDTQYF

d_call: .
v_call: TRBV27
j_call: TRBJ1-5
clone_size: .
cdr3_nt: TGTGCCAGCAGTTCCCGGGGGGGGGTACAGCCCCAGCATTTT
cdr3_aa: CASSSRGGVQPQHF

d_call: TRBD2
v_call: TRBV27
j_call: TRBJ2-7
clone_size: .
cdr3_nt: TGTGCCAGCAGCTCCCCCCTCAGCGGGAGTAGGTACGAGCAGTACTTC
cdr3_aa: CASSSPLSGSRYEQYF

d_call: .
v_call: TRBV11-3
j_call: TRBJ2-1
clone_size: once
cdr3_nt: TGTGCCAGCAGCGCCCGACAAAGCTCCTACAATGAGCAGTTCTTC
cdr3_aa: CASSARQSSYNEQFF

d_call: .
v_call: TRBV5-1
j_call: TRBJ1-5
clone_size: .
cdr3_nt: TGCGCCAGCAGCTATTCAGGGGAGGGTCAGCCCCAGCATTTT
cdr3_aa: CASSYSGEGQPQHF

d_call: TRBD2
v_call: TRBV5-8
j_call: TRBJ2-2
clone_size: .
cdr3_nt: TGTGCCAGCAGCTTCCCCCTAGCGGGAGCATCTACCGGGGAGCTGTTTTTT
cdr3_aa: CASSFPLAGASTGELFF

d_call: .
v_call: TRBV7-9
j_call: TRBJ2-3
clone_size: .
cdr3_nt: TGTGCCAGCAGCTTATTAGTGGGCACAGATACGCAGTATTTT
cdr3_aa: CASSLLVGTDTQYF

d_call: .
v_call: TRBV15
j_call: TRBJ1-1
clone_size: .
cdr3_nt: TGTGCCACCAGCAGAGATGAGTCCGGTTTCGATGCTTTCTTT
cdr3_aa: CATSRDESGFDAFF

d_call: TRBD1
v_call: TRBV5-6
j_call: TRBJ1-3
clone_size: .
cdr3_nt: TGTGCCAGCAGCCCGGACAGGGGGCCTGGAAACACCATATATTTT
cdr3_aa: CASSPDRGPGNTIYF

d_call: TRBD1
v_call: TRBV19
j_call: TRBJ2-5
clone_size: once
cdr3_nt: TGTGCCAGTAGTATAAGGGGGCGTGAGACCCAGTACTTC
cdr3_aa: CASSIRGRETQYF

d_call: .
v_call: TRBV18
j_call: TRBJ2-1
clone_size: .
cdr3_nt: TGTGCCAGCTCACCAAACGCCGGCTACAATGAGCAGTTCTTC
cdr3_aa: CASSPNAGYNEQFF

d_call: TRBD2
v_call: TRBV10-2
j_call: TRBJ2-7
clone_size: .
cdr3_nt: TGCGCCAGCAGGAGGGGACTAGCAGTGGACGAGCAGTACTTC
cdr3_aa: CASRRGLAVDEQYF

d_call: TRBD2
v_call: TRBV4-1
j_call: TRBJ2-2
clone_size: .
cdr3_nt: TGCGCCAGCAGCCAAGATGCGCGGGAGGGCTACGGGGAGCTGTTTTTT
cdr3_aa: CASSQDAREGYGELFF

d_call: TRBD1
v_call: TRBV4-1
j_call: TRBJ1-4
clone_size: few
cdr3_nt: TGCGCCAGCAGCCAACCCGGGACAGGGGATGAAAAACTGTTTTTT
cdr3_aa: CASSQPGTGDEKLFF

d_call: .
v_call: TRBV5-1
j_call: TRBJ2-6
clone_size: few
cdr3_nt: TGCGCCAGCAGCTTAGACTCTTCTGGGGCCAACGTCCTGACTTTC
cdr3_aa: CASSLDSSGANVLTF

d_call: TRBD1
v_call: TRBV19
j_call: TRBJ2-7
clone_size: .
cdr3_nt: TGTGCCAGTAGTAGAGGGACAGGCTACTACGAGCAGTACTTC
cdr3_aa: CASSRGTGYYEQYF

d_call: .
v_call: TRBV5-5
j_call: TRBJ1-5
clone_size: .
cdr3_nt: TGTGCCAGCAGCTTGACAGGGAATCAGCCCCAGCATTTT
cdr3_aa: CASSLTGNQPQHF

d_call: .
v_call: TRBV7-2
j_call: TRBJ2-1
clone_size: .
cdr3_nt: TGTGCCAGCAGCTCGTCTCGGCTGCGGGAGCAGTTCTTC
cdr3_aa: CASSSSRLREQFF

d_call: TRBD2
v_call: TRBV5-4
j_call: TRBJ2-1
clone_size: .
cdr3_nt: TGTGCCAGCAGCTCCCCCGGGGGGGCCTACAATGAGCAGTTCTTC
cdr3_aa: CASSSPGGAYNEQFF

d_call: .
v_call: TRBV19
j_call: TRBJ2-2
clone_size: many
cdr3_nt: TGTGCCAGTAGTGGCCTAGAGAACACCGGGGAGCTGTTTTTT
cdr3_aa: CASSGLENTGELFF

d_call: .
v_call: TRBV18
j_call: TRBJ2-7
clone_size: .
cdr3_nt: TGTGCCAGCTCACCACTCGGGAGCCGCTACGAGCAGTACTTC
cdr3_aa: CASSPLGSRYEQYF

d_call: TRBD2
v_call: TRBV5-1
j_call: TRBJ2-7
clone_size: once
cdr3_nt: TGCGCCAGCAGCTGGGGGACTAGCGGAACCCGCCGGGGGAACGAGCAGTACTTC
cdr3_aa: CASSWGTSGTRRGNEQYF

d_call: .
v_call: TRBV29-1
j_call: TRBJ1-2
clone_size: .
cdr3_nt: TGCAGCGTTCTTTCGGCGAGGCTGGATTCGTATGGCTACACCTTC
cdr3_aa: CSVLSARLDSYGYTF

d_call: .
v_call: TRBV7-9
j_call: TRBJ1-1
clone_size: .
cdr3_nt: TGTGCCAGCAGCTTAGTACTAAACACTGAAGCTTTCTTT
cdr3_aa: CASSLVLNTEAFF

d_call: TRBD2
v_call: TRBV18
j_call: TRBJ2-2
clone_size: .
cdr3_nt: TGTGCCAGCTCACCCCCCGGACTAGCGGGTCCCGGGGAGCTGTTTTTT
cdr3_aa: CASSPPGLAGPGELFF

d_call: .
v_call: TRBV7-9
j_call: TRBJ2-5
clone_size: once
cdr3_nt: TGTGCCAGCAGCGTGAGTGGGGGGTTAGAGACCCAGTACTTC
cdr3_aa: CASSVSGGLETQYF

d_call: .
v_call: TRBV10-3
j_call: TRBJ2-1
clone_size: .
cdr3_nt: TGTGCCATCAGGCAGGGCTCCTACAATGAGCAGTTCTTC
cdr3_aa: CAIRQGSYNEQFF

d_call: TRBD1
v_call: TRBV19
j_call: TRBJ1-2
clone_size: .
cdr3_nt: TGTGCCAGTAGTATAAGGGGACAGGGGCTCGGTGGCGGCTACACCTTC
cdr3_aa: CASSIRGQGLGGGYTF

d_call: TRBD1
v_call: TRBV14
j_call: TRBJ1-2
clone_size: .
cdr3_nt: TGTGCCAGCAGCCCCGCGGACAGGGACTATGGCTACACCTTC
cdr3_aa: CASSPADRDYGYTF